This TCR beta chain was captured by sequencing in a study of shared clonotypes between healthy human individuals. Study details: Researchers drew samples from a couple of women and a few men aged 18 to 49. Used for every donor were three CD4 naive, three CD4 memory, two CD8 naive and one CD8 memory plate. Study findings and constraints: Clonotypes not shared had lower generation probabilities than those common to all four donors.

Method: immunoSEQ multiplex PCR; TCRdb's copy keeps in-frame clones and lacks some. The sample holds almost 700,000 clones; 92% are singletons and the top ten take approximately 24%. V lost 0 bases and J lost 2, with 8 bases in between. This CDR3 comprises 14 residues. Per the germline V gene, CDR1 is SGDLS and CDR2 is YYNGEE. This clone was observed a single time. Its antigen is currently unknown. In the same sample, other DNA sequences code for this CDR3. It was CD45RO-negative cells, positively selected for CCR7, that made up naive CD8 cells, with terminally differentiated effector memory CD45RA+ cells excluded.

The V and J genes are TRBV9 and TRBJ1-1, with unresolved D. Material: naive CD8+ T cells sorted from blood. This receptor was taken from a man younger than 40 in good health. The CDR3 sequence: CASSVGDGNTEAFF. In DNA, the CDR3 is TGTGCCAGCAGCGTAGGTGACGGAAACACTGAAGCTTTCTTT.